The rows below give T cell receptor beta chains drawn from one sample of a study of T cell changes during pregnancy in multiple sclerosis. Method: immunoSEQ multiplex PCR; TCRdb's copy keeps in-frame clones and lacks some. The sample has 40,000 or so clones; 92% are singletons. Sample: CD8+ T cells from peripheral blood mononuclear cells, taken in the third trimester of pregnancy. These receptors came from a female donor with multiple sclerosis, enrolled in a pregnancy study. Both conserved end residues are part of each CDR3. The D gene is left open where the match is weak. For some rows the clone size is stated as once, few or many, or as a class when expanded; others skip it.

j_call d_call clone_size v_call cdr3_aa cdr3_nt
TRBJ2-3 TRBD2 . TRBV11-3 CASSPRREGTDTQYF TGTGCCAGCAGCCCTCGCCGGGAGGGAACAGATACGCAGTATTTT
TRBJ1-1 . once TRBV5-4 CASSGKRATNTEAFF TGTGCCAGCAGCGGGAAGAGGGCAACAAACACTGAAGCTTTCTTT
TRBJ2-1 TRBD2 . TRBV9 CASSSRLAGGYNNEQFF TGTGCCAGCAGCTCCCGACTAGCGGGAGGGTACAACAATGAGCAGTTCTTC
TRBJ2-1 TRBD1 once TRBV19 CASSFGSGGFIYNEQFF TGTGCCAGTAGTTTTGGGTCAGGGGGCTTCATCTACAATGAGCAGTTCTTC
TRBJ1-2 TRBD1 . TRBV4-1 CASSQRTGDAYGYTF TGCGCCAGCAGCCAAAGAACAGGGGACGCCTATGGCTACACCTTC
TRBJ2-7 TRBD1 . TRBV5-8 CASSSGTGSYEQYF TGTGCCAGCAGCTCCGGGACAGGTTCCTACGAGCAGTACTTC
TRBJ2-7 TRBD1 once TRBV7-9 CASSPTGQGFYEQYF TGTGCCAGCAGCCCGACCGGACAGGGTTTCTACGAGCAGTACTTC
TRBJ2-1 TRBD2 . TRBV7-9 CASRSGTSGYNEQFF TGTGCCAGCAGGTCCGGGACTAGCGGTTACAATGAGCAGTTCTTC
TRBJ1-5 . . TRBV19 CASSWTEDPNQPQHF TGTGCCAGTAGTTGGACAGAGGACCCCAATCAGCCCCAGCATTTT
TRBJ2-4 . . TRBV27 CASSSNMNKNIQYF TGTGCCAGCAGTTCCAACATGAACAAAAACATTCAGTACTTC